Below, 24 T cell receptor beta chains from the same sample are listed, as sequenced in a study of cytomegalovirus exposure and HLA in healthy donors. The primer mix had 60 Vbeta and 13 Jbeta primers. Assay: immunoSEQ multiplex PCR; the TCRdb copy retains only in-frame clones and omits some. The sample records about 140,000 clones, roughly 80% being singletons. What was sequenced was PBMCs. The receptors here all came from a woman aged 25 to 39 in good health and CMV-seronegative.

This CDR3 reads CASSPRDRAFYGYTF. CDR3 coding DNA: TGTGCCAGTAGTCCTCGTGACAGGGCTTTCTATGGCTACACCTTC. The chain employs TRBV19 and TRBJ1-2; 7 nucleotides match TRBD1. The CDR3 contains 15 residues. Looked up from germline, CDR1 is LNHDA and CDR2 is SQIVND (reference sequence). V lost 5 bases to trimming and J lost 4 bases; unmatched junction nucleotides: 10. Looking up the rest from reference TRBV19 and TRBJ1-2 gives the full variable domain: DGGITQSPKYLFRKEGQNVTLSCEQNLNHDAMYWYRQDPGQGLRLIYYSQIVNDFQKGDIAEGYSVSREKKESFPLTVTSAQKNPTAFYLCASSPRDRAFYGYTFGSGTRLTVV.

The chain combines TRBV2 with TRBJ1-5, with D possibly TRBD1 on 5 matching bases. From germline, CDR1 is SNHLY and CDR2 FYNNEI. V dropped 3 bases and J dropped 5 bases, with 8 bases sitting between them. The CDR3 loop spans 13 amino acids. The CDR3 coding sequence is TGTGCCAGCAGTGAGCAGGGATATCAGCCCCAGCATTTT. Translated, it gives CASSEQGYQPQHF. Full variable domain (rest looked up from reference TRBV2 and TRBJ1-5): EPEVTQTPSHQVTQMGQEVILRCVPISNHLYFYWYRQILGQKVEFLVSFYNNEISEKSEIFDDQFSVERPDGSNFTLKIRSTKLEDSAMYFCASSEQGYQPQHFGDGTRLSIL.

This chain connects TRBV18 to TRBJ1-1, with 7 bases aligning to TRBD1. The trim removed 5 bases at V and 3 bases at J, leaving 6 bases unmatched. The CDR3 covers 14 residues. Germline loops: CDR1 KGHSH, CDR2 LQKENI. CDR3: CASSATGLHTEAFF. Written as DNA, the CDR3 is TGTGCCAGCTCAGCGACAGGGCTCCACACTGAAGCTTTCTTT.

This clone has only one observation. The CDR3 loop reads CSVRGGSGDTQYF. Here the CDR3 DNA reads TGCAGCGTGCGAGGGGGTAGTGGAGATACGCAGTATTTT. The J gene is TRBJ2-3, the V gene TRBV29-1, with a possible D match to TRBD1 (6 bases). This CDR3 region has 13 residues. Germline V gene data show CDR1 as SQVTM and CDR2 as ANQGSEA. The V and J ends lost 6 bases and 5 bases respectively, with 15 bases between them.

The rearrangement links TRBV5-1 to TRBJ1-1; the D gene is possibly TRBD1 (5 bases). This CDR3 is built from 13 residues. The V gene's germline CDR1 is SGHRS and CDR2 YFSETQ. V lost 4 bases to trimming and J lost 0 bases, with 7 bases between them. The CDR3 nucleotides read TGCGCCAGCAGCGAACAGGTGAACACTGAAGCTTTCTTT. Residues: CASSEQVNTEAFF.

This clone was detected once. The V call is TRBV18, the J call TRBJ1-2; D unresolved. V was trimmed by 2 bases and J by 8 bases, leaving 12 bases between them. The germline gives CDR1 KGHSH, CDR2 LQKENI. This CDR3 region has 13 residues. The CDR3 loop reads CASSPDGSRGYTF. The DNA of the CDR3 is TGTGCCAGCTCACCAGACGGGTCCCGCGGCTACACCTTC.

This clone has more than one count but fewer than ten. The V gene is TRBV19, the J gene TRBJ2-7; 7 bases fit TRBD1. Germline CDR1 is LNHDA and CDR2 is SQIVND (reference sequence). Trimming cost V 5 bases and J 2 bases; bases outside gene matches: 9. The CDR3 runs 15 residues. CDR3 region: CASSPQGQGAYEQYF. In nucleotides, the CDR3 is TGTGCCAGTAGTCCCCAGGGGCAGGGGGCCTACGAGCAGTACTTC.

The rearrangement uses TRBV5-6 and TRBJ2-5, with D perhaps matching TRBD1 (6 bases). The CDR3 is 14 amino acids. CDR1 SGHDT and CDR2 YYEEEE come from the germline V gene. Between the trimmed V and J ends, which lost 3 bases and 0 bases, there was a span of 9 bases. CDR3 amino acids: CASSSTGYQETQYF. CDR3 sequence (DNA): TGTGCCAGCAGCTCGACAGGATACCAAGAGACCCAGTACTTC.

V gene TRBV7-6 combines with J gene TRBJ2-7; 10 bases match TRBD1. Germline assignment: CDR1 SGHVS and CDR2 FNYEAQ. V gave up 4 bases and J gave up 3 bases; unmatched junction bases: 3. The CDR3 runs to 14 residues. The CDR3 nucleotides are TGTGCCAGCAGCTCTGGGACAGGGGACTACGAGCAGTACTTC. It codes for CASSSGTGDYEQYF.

The sample holds one count of this clone. The chain joins TRBV28 to TRBJ2-1; 8 bases line up with TRBD2. The CDR3 is made up of 14 amino acids. The germline gives CDR1 MDHEN, CDR2 SYDVKM. V lost 5 bases to trimming and J lost 7 bases; unmatched junction nucleotides: 7. The CDR3 sequence: CASSPNSGMNEQFF. As DNA, the CDR3 is TGTGCCAGCAGTCCTAATAGCGGGATGAATGAGCAGTTCTTC.

On this clone: At one boundary the junction diverges from the germline segment, which might be a read error. The CDR3 nucleotides read TGTTCCAGCAGCTTAACAGGTGCAAATCTCCCCCAGCATTTT. Translating gives CSSSLTGANLPQHF. This chain connects TRBV7-9 to TRBJ1-5, with D maybe TRBD1 (5 bases). The CDR3 has 14 residues. The germline gives CDR1 SEHNR, CDR2 FQNEAQ (reference sequence).

This chain joins TRBV30 and TRBJ2-3, with TRBD2 matching over 8 bases. V gave up 8 bases and J gave up 4 bases; unmatched junction bases: 11. CDR1 and CDR2 from the germline V gene are GTSNPN and SVGIG (reference sequence). This CDR3 is 14 amino acids long. Here the CDR3 DNA reads TGTGCCGGGGGACTAGTTGGGGCCCCAGATACGCAGTATTTT. Translated: CAGGLVGAPDTQYF.

This clone was detected only a few times. The V gene is TRBV27, the J gene TRBJ2-3, with 9 bases that match TRBD1. The CDR3 runs to 14 residues. From germline, CDR1 is MNHEY and CDR2 SMNVEV (reference sequence). Losses at the gene ends were 4 bases for V and 3 bases for J; bases not matched to a gene: 2. CDR3 in DNA: TGTGCCAGCAGTTGGGACAGGGTTACAGATACGCAGTATTTT. It codes for CASSWDRVTDTQYF.

The gene calls are TRBV4-1 and TRBJ2-1; TRBD1 might be the D (5 bases). V shed 1 base and J shed 7 bases, with 14 bases lying between them. CDR1 is MGHRA and CDR2 is YSYEKL in the germline V gene. This CDR3 spans 15 amino acids. This CDR3 reads CASSQGSGFSNEQFF. In nucleotides, the CDR3 is TGCGCCAGCAGCCAAGGATCAGGGTTTTCAAATGAGCAGTTCTTC.

Only one count was recorded for this clone. V usage is TRBV7-3 and J usage is TRBJ2-3; possibly TRBD2 for D (5 bases). CDR3 length equals 14 residues. The germline V gene has CDR1 SGHTA and CDR2 FQGTGA. Trimming shortened V by 3 bases and J by 2 bases, and 9 bases separated the two germline ends. CDR3: CASSFVGNTDTQYF. The CDR3 DNA follows: TGTGCCAGCAGCTTTGTCGGGAACACAGATACGCAGTATTTT.

DNA for the CDR3: TGTGCCAGCAGCAGTGGACAGGGTTCGTTAGCCAAAAACATTCAGTACTTC. Its translation is CASSSGQGSLAKNIQYF. This sequence joins TRBV21-1 and TRBJ2-4; whether TRBD1, the table's D call, matches the DNA was not checked. TRBV21-1 constitutes a pseudogene. The CDR3 has 17 amino acids.

The chain links TRBV28 to TRBJ2-2; TRBD1 is a possible D gene (6 bases). With 8 bases removed from V and 0 bases from J, the gap between germline ends came to 10 bases. Germline V gene data show CDR1 as MDHEN and CDR2 as SYDVKM. The length of the CDR3 is 14 residues. In nucleotides, the CDR3 is TGTGCCAGCGGGGGACAATCGAACACCGGGGAGCTGTTTTTT. This codes for CASGGQSNTGELFF. Full variable domain (missing parts from reference TRBV28 and TRBJ2-2): DVKVTQSSRYLVKRTGEKVFLECVQDMDHENMFWYRQDPGLGLRLIYFSYDVKMKEKGDIPEGYSVSREKKERFSLILESASTNQTSMYLCASGGQSNTGELFFGEGSRLTVL.

The chain links TRBV18 to TRBJ2-3; TRBD2 matches at 7 bases. Germline trimming cut 1 base from V and 9 bases from J; bases unmatched to any gene: 13. Germline V gives CDR1 KGHSH, CDR2 LQKENI. The CDR3 spans 16 residues. The CDR3 region is CASSPRSNGAGWTQYF. The CDR3 region has the DNA TGTGCCAGCTCACCACGATCGAATGGAGCGGGGTGGACGCAGTATTTT.

This sequence joins TRBV6-5 and TRBJ2-7, with 8 bases fitting TRBD2. Trimming cost V 8 bases and J 0 bases; bases outside gene matches: 9. Germline V gene sequence: CDR1 MNHEY, CDR2 SVGAGI. The CDR3 consists of 15 residues. The CDR3 DNA follows: TGTGCCAGCTTCCCAACTAGCGGATCCTCCTACGAGCAGTACTTC. The encoded protein is CASFPTSGSSYEQYF.

A single count supports this clone. The CDR3 spells CASSLGGLGHTEAFF. DNA of the CDR3: TGTGCCAGCAGCTTGGGAGGCTTGGGGCACACTGAAGCTTTCTTT. The chain uses TRBV7-6 and TRBJ1-1, with D possibly matching TRBD1 (5 bases). Germline V gene data show CDR1 as SGHVS and CDR2 as FNYEAQ. The length of the CDR3 is 15 residues. Trimming pared 3 bases from V and 3 bases from J, leaving 14 bases between.

This sequence joins TRBV4-2 and TRBJ2-7, with 7 nucleotides matching TRBD2. CDR3 length: 13 residues. The V segment lost 3 bases and the J segment 4 bases; nucleotides outside the gene matches: 3. Germline V gene sequence: CDR1 LGHNA, CDR2 YNFKEQ. Here the CDR3 DNA reads TGTGCCAGCAGCCACGGGACTAATTACGAGCAGTACTTC. It codes for CASSHGTNYEQYF.

J is TRBJ2-5 and V is TRBV7-9; D is possibly TRBD2 (6 bases). The germline CDR1 and CDR2 sequences are SEHNR and FQNEAQ (reference sequence). Trimming took 6 bases from V and 5 from J, leaving 22 bases between them. The length of the CDR3 is 16 residues. CDR3 sequence reads: CASSPGGALSGETQYF. As DNA, the CDR3 is TGTGCCAGCAGTCCCGGAGGGGCTCTCAGTGGGGAGACCCAGTACTTC.

V is TRBV4-1 and J is TRBJ1-4; D remains ambiguous. V gave up 0 bases and J gave up 0 bases, with 11 bases separating them. The CDR3 has 17 amino acids. Germline V gene data show CDR1 as MGHRA and CDR2 as YSYEKL. The chain's CDR3 is CASSQDLESPTNEKLFF. The DNA for the CDR3 is TGCGCCAGCAGCCAAGATCTGGAGAGTCCAACTAATGAAAAACTGTTTTTT.

The chain couples TRBV4-1 to TRBJ1-6; TRBD1 matches 10 bases. After removal of 0 bases from V and 7 bases from J, the junction contained 3 bases not matched to a gene. Germline V lookup: CDR1 MGHRA, CDR2 YSYEKL. The CDR3 consists of 16 residues. The CDR3 bases are TGCGCCAGCAGCCAAGAATGGGGACAGGGGAATTCACCCCTCCACTTT. It specifies CASSQEWGQGNSPLHF.